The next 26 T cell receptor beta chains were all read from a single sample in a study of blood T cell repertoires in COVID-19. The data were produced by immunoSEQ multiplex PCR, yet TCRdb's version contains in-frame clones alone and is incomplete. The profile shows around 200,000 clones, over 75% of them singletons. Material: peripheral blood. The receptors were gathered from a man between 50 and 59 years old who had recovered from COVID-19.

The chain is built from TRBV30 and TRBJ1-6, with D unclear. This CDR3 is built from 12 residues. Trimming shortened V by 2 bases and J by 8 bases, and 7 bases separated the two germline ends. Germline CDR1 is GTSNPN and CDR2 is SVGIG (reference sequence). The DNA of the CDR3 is TGTGCCTGGAGTCTCACGGATTCACCCCTCCACTTT. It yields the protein CAWSLTDSPLHF.

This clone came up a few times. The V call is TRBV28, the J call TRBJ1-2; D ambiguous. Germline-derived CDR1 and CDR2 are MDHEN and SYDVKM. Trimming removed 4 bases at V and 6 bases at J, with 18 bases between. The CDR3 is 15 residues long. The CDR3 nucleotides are TGTGCCAGCAGTTCCGCCGAGGCAAGTACGGATGGCTACACCTTC. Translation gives CASSSAEASTDGYTF.

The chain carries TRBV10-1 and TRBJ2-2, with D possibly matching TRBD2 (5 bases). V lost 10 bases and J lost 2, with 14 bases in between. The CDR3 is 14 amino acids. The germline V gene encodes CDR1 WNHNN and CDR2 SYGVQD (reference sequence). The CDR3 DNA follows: TGCGCCAAGTCACTAGTGGCAAACACCGGGGAGCTGTTTTTT. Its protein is CAKSLVANTGELFF.

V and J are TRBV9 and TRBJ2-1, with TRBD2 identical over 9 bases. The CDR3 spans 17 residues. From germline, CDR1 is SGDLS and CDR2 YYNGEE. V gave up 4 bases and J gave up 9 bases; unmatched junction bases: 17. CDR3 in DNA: TGTGCCAGCAGCATTGTAGCGGGAGTAGGAGCGCACAGTGAGCAGTTCTTC. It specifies CASSIVAGVGAHSEQFF.

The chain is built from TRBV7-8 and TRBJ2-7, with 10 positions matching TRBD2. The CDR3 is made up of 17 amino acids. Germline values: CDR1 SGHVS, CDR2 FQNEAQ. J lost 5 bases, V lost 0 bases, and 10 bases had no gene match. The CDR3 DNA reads TGTGCCAGCAGCTTAGCGCCTAGGGCTAGCGGGAGAAACGAGCAGTACTTC. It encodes CASSLAPRASGRNEQYF.

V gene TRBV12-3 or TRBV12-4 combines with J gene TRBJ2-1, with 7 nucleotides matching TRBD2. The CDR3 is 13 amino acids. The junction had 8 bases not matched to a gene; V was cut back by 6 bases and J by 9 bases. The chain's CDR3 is CASSLGLDGEQFF. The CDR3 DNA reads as TGTGCCAGCAGCCTAGGACTAGACGGTGAGCAGTTCTTC.

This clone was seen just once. The CDR3 DNA sequence: TGTGCCAGCAGCCGCGGGAGTATGGACATTCAGTACTTC. It specifies CASSRGSMDIQYF. The J gene is TRBJ2-4, the V gene TRBV5-6; 7 bases are a match to TRBD2. CDR1 SGHDT and CDR2 YYEEEE come from the germline V gene. The CDR3 consists of 13 residues. Trimming at V came to 4 bases and at J to 8 bases, leaving 6 bases not matched to a gene.

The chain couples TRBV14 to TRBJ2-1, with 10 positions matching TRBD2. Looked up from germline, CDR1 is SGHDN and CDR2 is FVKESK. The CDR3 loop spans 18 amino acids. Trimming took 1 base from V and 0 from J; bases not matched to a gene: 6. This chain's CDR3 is CASSQATSGLSSYNEQFF. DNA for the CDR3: TGTGCCAGCAGCCAAGCGACTAGCGGGCTTAGCTCCTACAATGAGCAGTTCTTC. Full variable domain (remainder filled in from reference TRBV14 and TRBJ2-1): EAGVTQFPSHSVIEKGQTVTLRCDPISGHDNLYWYRRVMGKEIKFLLHFVKESKQDESGMPNNRFLAERTGGTYSTLKVQPAELEDSGVYFCASSQATSGLSSYNEQFFGPGTRLTVL.

The CDR3 here is CASSPGKIWEETQYF. The CDR3 DNA reads as TGCGCCAGCTCCCCGGGGAAAATTTGGGAAGAGACCCAGTACTTC. The V call is TRBV10-1, the J call TRBJ2-5, with D perhaps matching TRBD2 (5 bases). CDR3 length: 15 amino acids. Germline-derived CDR1 and CDR2 are WNHNN and SYGVQD (reference sequence). Trimming pared 8 bases from V and 3 bases from J, leaving 19 bases between.

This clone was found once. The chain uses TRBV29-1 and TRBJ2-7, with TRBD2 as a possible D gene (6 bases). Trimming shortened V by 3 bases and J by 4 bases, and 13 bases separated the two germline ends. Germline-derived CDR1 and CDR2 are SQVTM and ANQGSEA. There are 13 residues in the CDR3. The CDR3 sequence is CSVDSGSGYEQYF. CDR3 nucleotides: TGCAGCGTTGATTCCGGGAGTGGTTACGAGCAGTACTTC.

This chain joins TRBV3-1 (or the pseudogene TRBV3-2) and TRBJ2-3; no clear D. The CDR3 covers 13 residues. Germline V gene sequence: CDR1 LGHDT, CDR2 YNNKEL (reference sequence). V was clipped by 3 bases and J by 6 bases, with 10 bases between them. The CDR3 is CASSHSRLDTQYF. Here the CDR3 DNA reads TGTGCCAGCAGCCACTCGAGACTTGATACGCAGTATTTT.

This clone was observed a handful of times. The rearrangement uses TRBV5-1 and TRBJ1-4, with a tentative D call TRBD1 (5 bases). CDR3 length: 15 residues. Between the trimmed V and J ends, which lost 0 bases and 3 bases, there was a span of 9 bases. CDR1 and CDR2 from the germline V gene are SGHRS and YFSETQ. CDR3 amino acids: CASSLVAGSNEKLFF. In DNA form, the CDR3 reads TGCGCCAGCAGCTTGGTGGCAGGGTCTAATGAAAAACTGTTTTTT.

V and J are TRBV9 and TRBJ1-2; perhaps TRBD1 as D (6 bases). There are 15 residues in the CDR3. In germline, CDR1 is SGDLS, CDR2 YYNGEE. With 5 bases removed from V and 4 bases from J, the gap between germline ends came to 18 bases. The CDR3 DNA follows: TGTGCCAGCAGTCCTTATCCCCCAGGGGTCTATGGCTACACCTTC. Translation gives CASSPYPPGVYGYTF.

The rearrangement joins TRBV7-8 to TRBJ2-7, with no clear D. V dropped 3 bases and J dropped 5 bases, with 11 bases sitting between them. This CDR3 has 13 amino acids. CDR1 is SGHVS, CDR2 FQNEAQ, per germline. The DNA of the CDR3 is TGTGCCAGCAGCTTTGAGCTGTTCCACGAGCAGTACTTC. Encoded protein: CASSFELFHEQYF. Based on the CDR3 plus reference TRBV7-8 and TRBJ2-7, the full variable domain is GAGVSQSPRYKVAKRGQDVALRCDPISGHVSLFWYQQALGQGPEFLTYFQNEAQLDKSGLPSDRFFAERPEGSVSTLKIQRTQQEDSAVYLCASSFELFHEQYFGPGTRLTVT.

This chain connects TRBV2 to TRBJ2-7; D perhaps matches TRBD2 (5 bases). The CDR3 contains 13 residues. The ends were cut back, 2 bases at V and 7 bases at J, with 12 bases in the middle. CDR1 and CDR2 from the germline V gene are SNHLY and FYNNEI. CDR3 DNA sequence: TGTGCCAGCAGTGAAAGGAGGCTTATTGAGCAGTACTTC. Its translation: CASSERRLIEQYF.

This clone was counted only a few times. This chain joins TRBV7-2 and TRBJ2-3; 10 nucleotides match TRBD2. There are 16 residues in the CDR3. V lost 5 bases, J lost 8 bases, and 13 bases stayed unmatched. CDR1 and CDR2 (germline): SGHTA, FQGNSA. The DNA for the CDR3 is TGTGCCAGCAGCGAACAAAGCGGGAGGGGATCGAGTACGCAGTATTTT. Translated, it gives CASSEQSGRGSSTQYF.

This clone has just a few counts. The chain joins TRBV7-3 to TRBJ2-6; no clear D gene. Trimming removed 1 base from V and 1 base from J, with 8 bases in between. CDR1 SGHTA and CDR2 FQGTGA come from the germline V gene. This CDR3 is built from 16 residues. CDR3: CASSLNAFSGANVLTF. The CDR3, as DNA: TGTGCCAGCAGCTTAAACGCGTTTTCTGGGGCCAACGTCCTGACTTTC.

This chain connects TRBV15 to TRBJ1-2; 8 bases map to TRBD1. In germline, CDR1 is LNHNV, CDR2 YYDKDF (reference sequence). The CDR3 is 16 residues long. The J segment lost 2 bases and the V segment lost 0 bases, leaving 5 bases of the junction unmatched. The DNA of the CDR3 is TGTGCCACCAGCAGAGATTTCGGGACAGGCAACTATGGCTACACCTTC. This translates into CATSRDFGTGNYGYTF.

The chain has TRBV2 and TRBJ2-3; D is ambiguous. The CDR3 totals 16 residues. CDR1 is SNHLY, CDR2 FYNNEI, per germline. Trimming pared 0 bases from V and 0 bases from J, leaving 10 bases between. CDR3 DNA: TGTGCCAGCAGTGAAGCGAGAATACCCAGCACAGATACGCAGTATTTT. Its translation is CASSEARIPSTDTQYF.

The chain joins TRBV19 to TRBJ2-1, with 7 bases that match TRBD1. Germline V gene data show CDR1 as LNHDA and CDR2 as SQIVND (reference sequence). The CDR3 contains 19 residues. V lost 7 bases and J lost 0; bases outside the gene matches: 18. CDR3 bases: TGTGCCAGTACCCCCGGGACAGCCCTAAAGACGAGCTCCTACAATGAGCAGTTCTTC. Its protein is CASTPGTALKTSSYNEQFF.

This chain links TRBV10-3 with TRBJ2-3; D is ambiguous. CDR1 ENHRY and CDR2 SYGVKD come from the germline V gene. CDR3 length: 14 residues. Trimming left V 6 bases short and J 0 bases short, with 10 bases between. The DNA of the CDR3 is TGTGCCATCAGCCCCGCGGCTAGCACAGATACGCAGTATTTT. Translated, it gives CAISPAASTDTQYF.

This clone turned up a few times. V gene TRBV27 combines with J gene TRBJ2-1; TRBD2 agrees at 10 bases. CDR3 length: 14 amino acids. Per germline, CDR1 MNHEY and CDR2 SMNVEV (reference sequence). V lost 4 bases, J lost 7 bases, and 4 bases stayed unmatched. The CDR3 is CASSSRTSGNEQFF. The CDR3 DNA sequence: TGTGCCAGCAGTTCTCGGACTAGCGGTAATGAGCAGTTCTTC.

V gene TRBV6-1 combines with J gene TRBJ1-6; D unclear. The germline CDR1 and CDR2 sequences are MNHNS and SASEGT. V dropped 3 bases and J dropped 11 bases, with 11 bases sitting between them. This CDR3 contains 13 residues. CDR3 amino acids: CASSEGFGTPLHF. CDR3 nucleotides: TGTGCCAGCAGTGAGGGGTTCGGGACACCCCTCCACTTT.

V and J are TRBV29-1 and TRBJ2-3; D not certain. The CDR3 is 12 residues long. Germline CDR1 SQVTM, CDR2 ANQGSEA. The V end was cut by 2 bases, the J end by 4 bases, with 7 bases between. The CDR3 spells CSVEIASDTQYF. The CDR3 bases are TGCAGCGTTGAAATAGCCTCAGATACGCAGTATTTT.

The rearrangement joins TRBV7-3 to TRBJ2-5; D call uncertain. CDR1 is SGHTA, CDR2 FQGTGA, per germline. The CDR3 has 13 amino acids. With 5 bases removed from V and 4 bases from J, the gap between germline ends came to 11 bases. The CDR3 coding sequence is TGTGCCAGCAGCCGAAGTTTCGGAGAGACCCAGTACTTC. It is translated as CASSRSFGETQYF.

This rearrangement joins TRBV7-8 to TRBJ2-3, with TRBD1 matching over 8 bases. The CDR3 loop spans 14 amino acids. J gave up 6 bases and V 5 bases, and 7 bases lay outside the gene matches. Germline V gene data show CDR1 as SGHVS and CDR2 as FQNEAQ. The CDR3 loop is CASSPRTGRDTQYF. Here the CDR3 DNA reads TGTGCCAGCAGCCCGCGGACAGGGAGGGATACGCAGTATTTT.